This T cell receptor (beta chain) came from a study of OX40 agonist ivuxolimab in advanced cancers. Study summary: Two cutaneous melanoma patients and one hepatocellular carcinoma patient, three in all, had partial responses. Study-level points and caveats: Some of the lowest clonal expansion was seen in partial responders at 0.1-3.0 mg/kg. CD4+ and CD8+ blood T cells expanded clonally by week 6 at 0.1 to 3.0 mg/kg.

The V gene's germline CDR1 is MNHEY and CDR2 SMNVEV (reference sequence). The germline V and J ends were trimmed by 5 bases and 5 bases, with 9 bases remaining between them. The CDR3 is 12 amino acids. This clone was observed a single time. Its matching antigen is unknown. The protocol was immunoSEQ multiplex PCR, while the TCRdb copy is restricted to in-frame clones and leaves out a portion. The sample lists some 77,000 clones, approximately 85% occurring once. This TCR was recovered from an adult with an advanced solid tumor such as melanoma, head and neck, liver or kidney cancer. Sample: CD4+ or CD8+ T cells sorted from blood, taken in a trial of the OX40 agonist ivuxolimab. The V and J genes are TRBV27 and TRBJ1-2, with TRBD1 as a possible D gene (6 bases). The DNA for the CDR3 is TGTGCCAGCAGTACTACAGGGTATGGCTACACCTTC. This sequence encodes CASSTTGYGYTF.